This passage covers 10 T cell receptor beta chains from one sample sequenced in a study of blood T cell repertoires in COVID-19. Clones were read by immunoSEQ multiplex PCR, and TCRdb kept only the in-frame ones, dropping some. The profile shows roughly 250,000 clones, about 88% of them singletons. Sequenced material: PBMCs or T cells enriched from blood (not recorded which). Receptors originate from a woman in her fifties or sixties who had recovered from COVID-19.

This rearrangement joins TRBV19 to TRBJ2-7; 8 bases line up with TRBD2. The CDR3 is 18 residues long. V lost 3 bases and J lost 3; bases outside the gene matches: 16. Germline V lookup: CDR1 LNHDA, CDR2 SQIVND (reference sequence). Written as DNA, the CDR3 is TGTGCCAGTAGTATCGCTGGCGGGAGGTCAATAAGCTTCTACGAGCAGTACTTC. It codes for CASSIAGGRSISFYEQYF.

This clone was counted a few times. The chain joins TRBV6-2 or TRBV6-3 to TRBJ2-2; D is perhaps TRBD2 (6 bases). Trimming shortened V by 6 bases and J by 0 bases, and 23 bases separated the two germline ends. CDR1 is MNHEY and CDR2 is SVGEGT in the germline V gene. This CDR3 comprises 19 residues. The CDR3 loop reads CASSSEGLDNIANTGELFF. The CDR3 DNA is TGTGCCAGCAGCTCCGAGGGACTGGACAATATCGCGAACACCGGGGAGCTGTTTTTT.

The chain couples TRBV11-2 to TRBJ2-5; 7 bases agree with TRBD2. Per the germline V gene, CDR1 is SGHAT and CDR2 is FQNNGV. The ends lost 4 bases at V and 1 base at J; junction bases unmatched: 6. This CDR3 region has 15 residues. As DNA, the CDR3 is TGTGCCAGCAGCTACGGATGGGGGGGCCAAGAGACCCAGTACTTC. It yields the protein CASSYGWGGQETQYF.

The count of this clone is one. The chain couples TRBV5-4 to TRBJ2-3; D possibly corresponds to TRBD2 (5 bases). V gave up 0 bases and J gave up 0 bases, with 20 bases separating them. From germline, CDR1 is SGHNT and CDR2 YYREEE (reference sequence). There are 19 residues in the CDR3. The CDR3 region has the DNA TGTGCCAGCAGCTTGGAGCGGTTTCGGTTGACCTCTAGCACAGATACGCAGTATTTT. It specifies CASSLERFRLTSSTDTQYF.

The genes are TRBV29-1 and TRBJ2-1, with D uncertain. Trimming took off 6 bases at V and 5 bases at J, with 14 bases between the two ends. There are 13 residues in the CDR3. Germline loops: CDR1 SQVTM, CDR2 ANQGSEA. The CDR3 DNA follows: TGCAGCGTCGCCTCGGGTAGACACAATGAGCAGTTCTTC. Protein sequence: CSVASGRHNEQFF.

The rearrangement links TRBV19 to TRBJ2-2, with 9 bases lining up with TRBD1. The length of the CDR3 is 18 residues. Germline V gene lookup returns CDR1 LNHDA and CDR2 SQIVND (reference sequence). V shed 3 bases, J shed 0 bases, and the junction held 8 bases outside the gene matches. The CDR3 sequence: CASSITGTGISNTGELFF. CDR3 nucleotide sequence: TGTGCCAGTAGTATCACCGGGACAGGGATATCGAACACCGGGGAGCTGTTTTTT.

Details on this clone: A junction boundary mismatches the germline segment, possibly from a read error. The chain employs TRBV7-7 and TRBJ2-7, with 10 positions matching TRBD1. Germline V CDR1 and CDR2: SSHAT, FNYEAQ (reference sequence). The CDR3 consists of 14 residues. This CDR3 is CASSPGQGGYEQYF. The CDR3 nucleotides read TGTGCTAGCAGCCCCGGACAGGGGGGATACGAGCAGTACTTC.

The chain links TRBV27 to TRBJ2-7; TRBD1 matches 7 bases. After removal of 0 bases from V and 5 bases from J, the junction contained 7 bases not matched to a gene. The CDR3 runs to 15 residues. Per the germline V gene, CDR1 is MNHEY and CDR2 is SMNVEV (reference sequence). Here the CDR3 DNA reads TGTGCCAGCAGTTTATCCTCTAGAGGGGGCGACGAGCAGTACTTC. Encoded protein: CASSLSSRGGDEQYF.

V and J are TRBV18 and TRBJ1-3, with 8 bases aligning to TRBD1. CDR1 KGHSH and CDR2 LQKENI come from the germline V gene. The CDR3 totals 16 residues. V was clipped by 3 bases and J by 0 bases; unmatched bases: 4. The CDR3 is CASSPLDRGSGNTIYF. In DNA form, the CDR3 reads TGTGCCAGCTCACCTTTAGACAGGGGCTCTGGAAACACCATATATTTT.

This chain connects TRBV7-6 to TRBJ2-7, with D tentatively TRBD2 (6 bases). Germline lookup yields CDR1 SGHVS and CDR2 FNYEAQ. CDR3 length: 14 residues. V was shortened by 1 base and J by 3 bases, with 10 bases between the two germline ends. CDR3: CASSLEEGSYEQYF. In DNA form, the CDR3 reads TGTGCCAGCAGCTTAGAGGAGGGTAGCTACGAGCAGTACTTC.